The clone carrying this TCR beta chain occurred a few times. What it binds is unknown. The table came from immunoSEQ multiplex PCR; TCRdb's copy has only in-frame clones and leaves some out. The sample holds about 950 clones, 17% seen once. The germline V gene has CDR1 GTSNPN and CDR2 SVGIG (reference sequence). The ends were cut back, 3 bases at V and 9 bases at J, with 15 bases in the middle. This CDR3 has 13 amino acids. These data belong to a study of T cells in localized non-small cell lung cancer. General study points: Heterogeneity is still possible, as just one tumor region was sequenced. Adjacent uninvolved lung had the highest clonality, suggesting focused antigen responses. Out of the top 100 tumor clones, a median about 50 were seen in adjacent lung. Blood T cell density predicted longer survival; adjacent-lung clonality, shorter.

The source material was lung tumor tissue, sampled before any cancer treatment. This sequence was found in an older female donor with stage I squamous cell lung carcinoma. The V call is TRBV30, the J call TRBJ2-1; D may match TRBD1 or TRBD2 (5 bases each). The CDR3 DNA follows: TGTGCCTGGAGCGAATCCTGGGGGAGTGAGCAGTTCTTC. The encoded protein is CAWSESWGSEQFF.